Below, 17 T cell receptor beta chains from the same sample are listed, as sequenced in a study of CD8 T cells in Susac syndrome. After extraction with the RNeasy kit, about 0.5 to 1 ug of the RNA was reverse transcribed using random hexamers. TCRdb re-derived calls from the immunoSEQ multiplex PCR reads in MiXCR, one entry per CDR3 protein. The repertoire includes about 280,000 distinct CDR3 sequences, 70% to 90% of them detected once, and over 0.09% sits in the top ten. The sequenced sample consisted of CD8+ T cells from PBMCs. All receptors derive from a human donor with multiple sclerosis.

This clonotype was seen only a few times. The CDR3 loop is CASSTGGGVEQYF. For the CDR3, the DNA is TGTGCCAGCAGCACGGGAGGGGGTGTCGAGCAGTACTTC. This chain links TRBV3-1 with TRBJ2-7, with TRBD2 identical over 8 bases. The J segment lost 6 bases and the V segment lost 5 bases, leaving 6 bases of the junction unmatched. Looked up from germline, CDR1 is LGHDT and CDR2 is YNNKEL (reference sequence). This CDR3 spans 13 amino acids.

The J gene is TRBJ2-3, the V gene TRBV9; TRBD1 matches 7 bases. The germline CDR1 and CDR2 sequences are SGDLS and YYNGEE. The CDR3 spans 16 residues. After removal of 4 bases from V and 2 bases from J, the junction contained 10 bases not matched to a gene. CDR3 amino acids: CASSWDSQSSTDTQYF. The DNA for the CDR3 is TGTGCCAGCAGCTGGGACAGCCAGTCCTCCACAGATACGCAGTATTTT. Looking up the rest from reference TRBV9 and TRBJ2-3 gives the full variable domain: DSGVTQTPKHLITATGQRVTLRCSPRSGDLSVYWYQQSLDQGLQFLIQYYNGEERAKGNILERFSAQQFPDLHSELNLSSLELGDSALYFCASSWDSQSSTDTQYFGPGTRLTVL.

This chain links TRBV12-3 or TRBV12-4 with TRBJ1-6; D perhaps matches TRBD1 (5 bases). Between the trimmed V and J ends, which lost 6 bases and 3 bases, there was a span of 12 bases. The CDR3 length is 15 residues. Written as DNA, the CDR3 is TGTGCCAGCAGCCCCCCGGGACTCTATAATTCACCCCTCCACTTT. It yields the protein CASSPPGLYNSPLHF.

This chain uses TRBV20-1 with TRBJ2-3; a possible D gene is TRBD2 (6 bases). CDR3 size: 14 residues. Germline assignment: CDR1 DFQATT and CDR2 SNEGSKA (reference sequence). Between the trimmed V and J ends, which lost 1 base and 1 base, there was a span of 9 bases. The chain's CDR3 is CSARAGGGTDTQYF. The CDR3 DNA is TGCAGTGCTAGAGCAGGAGGGGGCACAGATACGCAGTATTTT.

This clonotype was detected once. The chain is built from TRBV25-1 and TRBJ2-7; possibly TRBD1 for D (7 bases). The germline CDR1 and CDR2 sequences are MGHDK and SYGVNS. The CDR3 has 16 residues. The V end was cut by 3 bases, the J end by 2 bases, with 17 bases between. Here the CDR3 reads CASSEGGQTPAYEQYF. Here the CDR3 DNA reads TGTGCCAGCAGTGAGGGGGGACAGACTCCCGCCTACGAGCAGTACTTC.

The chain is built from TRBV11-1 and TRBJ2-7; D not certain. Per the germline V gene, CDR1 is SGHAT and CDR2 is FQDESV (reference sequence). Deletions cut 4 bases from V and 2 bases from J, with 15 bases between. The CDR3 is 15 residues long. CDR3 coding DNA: TGTGCCAGCAGCTCAATCTGGTCCTCCCCCTACGAGCAGTACTTC. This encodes CASSSIWSSPYEQYF.

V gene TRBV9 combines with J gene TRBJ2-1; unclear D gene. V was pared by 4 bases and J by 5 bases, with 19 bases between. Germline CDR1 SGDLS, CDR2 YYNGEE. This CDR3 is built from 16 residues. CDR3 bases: TGTGCCAGCAGCCTCCCCATGGGCGTACATCACAATGAGCAGTTCTTC. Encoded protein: CASSLPMGVHHNEQFF.

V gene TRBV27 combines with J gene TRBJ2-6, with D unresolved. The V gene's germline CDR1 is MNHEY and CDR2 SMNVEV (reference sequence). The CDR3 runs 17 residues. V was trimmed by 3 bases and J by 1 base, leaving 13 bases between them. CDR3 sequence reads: CASSFHTGVSGANVLTF. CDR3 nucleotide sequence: TGTGCCAGCAGTTTTCATACCGGTGTGTCTGGGGCCAACGTCCTGACTTTC.

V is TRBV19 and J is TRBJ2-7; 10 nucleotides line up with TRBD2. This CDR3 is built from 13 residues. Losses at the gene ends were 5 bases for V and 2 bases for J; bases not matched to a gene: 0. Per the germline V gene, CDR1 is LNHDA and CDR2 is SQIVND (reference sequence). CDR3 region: CASSGTSAYEQYF. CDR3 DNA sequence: TGTGCCAGTAGTGGGACTAGCGCCTACGAGCAGTACTTC.

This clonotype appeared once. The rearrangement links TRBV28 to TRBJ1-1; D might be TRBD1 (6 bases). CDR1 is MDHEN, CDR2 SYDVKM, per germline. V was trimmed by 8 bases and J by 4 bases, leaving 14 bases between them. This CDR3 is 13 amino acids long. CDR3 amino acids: CASLPRGLTEAFF. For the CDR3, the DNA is TGTGCCAGCCTGCCTCGGGGGCTCACTGAAGCTTTCTTT.

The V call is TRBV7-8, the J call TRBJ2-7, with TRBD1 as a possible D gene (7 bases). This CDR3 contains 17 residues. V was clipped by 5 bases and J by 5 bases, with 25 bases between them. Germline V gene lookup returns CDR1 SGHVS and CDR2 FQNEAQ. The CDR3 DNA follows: TGTGCCAGCAGCACACTCGGGGAGGACAGGCCCGATGACGAGCAGTACTTC. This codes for CASSTLGEDRPDDEQYF.

CDR3 in DNA: TGCGCCAGCAGCCCCCGGGACAGGGAAACAGATACGCAGTATTTT. It translates to CASSPRDRETDTQYF. The rearrangement links TRBV5-1 to TRBJ2-3; 9 bases match TRBD1. Germline values: CDR1 SGHRS, CDR2 YFSETQ. V was clipped by 4 bases and J by 3 bases; unmatched bases: 6. The CDR3 runs to 15 residues.

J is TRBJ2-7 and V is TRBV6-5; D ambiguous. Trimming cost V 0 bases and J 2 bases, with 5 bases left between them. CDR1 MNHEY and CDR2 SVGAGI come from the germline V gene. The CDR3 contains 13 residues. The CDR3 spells CASSYSNTYEQYF. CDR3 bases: TGTGCCAGCAGTTACTCCAATACCTACGAGCAGTACTTC.

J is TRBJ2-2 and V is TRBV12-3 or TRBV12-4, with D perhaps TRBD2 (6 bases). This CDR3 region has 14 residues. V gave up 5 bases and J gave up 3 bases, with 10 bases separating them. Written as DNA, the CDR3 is TGTGCCAGCAGTCCGGGACTGTACACCGGGGAGCTGTTTTTT. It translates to CASSPGLYTGELFF.

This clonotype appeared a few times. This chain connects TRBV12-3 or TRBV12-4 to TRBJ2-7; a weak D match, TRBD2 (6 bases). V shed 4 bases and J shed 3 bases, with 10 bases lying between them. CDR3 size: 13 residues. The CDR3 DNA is TGTGCCAGCAGTTCTCCGACTAGCTACGAGCAGTACTTC. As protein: CASSSPTSYEQYF.

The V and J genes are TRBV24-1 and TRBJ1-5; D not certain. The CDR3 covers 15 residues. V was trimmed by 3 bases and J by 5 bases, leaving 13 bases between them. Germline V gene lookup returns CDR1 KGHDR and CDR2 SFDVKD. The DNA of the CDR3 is TGTGCCACCAGTGATGGGGTCGGGTTGGATCAGCCCCAGCATTTT. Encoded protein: CATSDGVGLDQPQHF.

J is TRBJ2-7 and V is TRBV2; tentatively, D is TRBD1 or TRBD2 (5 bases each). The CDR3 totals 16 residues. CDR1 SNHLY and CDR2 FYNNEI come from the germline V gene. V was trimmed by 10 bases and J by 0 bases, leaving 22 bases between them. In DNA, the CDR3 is TGTGCCACTCTGCCTGGGGCAGAGGGCAACTCCTACGAGCAGTACTTC. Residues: CATLPGAEGNSYEQYF.